This T cell receptor beta chain was sequenced for a study of cytomegalovirus exposure and HLA in healthy donors. Study details: Of all 370 or so donors who were genotyped, 70% to 85% belonged to the Caucasian-associated ancestry cluster.

The study's findings and limits: Reports indicated that the classifier achieved high specificity and sensitivity in diagnosing cytomegalovirus status. Investigators reported over 150 TCR beta chains as tied to cytomegalovirus. An observed cluster of highly shared sequence variants was recorded as a likely sequencing artifact.

Details on this clone: Its antigen is not identified.

PCR primers comprised 60 Vbeta and 13 Jbeta primers. Sequenced by immunoSEQ multiplex PCR; TCRdb stores in-frame clones only, minus some. Here the sample table reports approximately 61,000 clones. The germline CDR1 and CDR2 sequences are MNHNY and SVGAGI (reference sequence). The V gene end was trimmed by 3 bases and the J gene end by 3 bases; junction bases not matched to a gene: 3. The CDR3 has 14 amino acids. The specimen sequenced was PBMCs. The receptor was derived from a woman aged 18-29 years in good health and CMV-seronegative. The gene calls are TRBV6-6 and TRBJ2-3; 7 nucleotides line up with TRBD2. CDR3 coding DNA: TGTGCCAGCAGTTATGGGGGGGGTACAGATACGCAGTATTTT. Translated, it gives CASSYGGGTDTQYF.